The 7 T cell receptor beta chains presented below share a single source sample, sequenced in a study of CD8+ T cells in alopecia areata. Extracted RNA was reverse transcribed into cDNA, the sequencing template. The data were produced by immunoSEQ multiplex PCR, yet TCRdb's version contains in-frame clones alone and is incomplete. Altogether over 120,000 clones are present, 45% to 60% being singletons, with the ten largest covering around a sixth. Noted treatment: oral pan-JAK inhibitor, 5-10 mg twice daily. The specimen comprised CD8+ T cells sorted from blood, sampled at week 4, from a patient treated with tofacitinib. These receptors all come from a human donor with alopecia areata.

The V gene is TRBV4-3, the J gene TRBJ1-6, with D perhaps matching TRBD1 (6 bases). Germline values: CDR1 LGHNA, CDR2 YSLEER. CDR3 length equals 13 residues. V lost 4 bases to trimming and J lost 6 bases, with 7 bases between them. The CDR3 protein is CASSPGANSPLHF. Here the CDR3 DNA reads TGCGCCAGCAGCCCAGGGGCTAATTCACCCCTCCACTTT.

This clone was seen only a few times. As DNA, the CDR3 is TGTGCCAGCTCCCCTCATAATTCCTACGAGCAGTACTTC. Translating it yields CASSPHNSYEQYF. The chain uses TRBV18 and TRBJ2-7; D uncertain. The germline gives CDR1 KGHSH, CDR2 LQKENI. Trimming took 6 bases from V and 1 from J, leaving 10 bases between them. This CDR3 region has 13 residues.

Only one count was recorded for this clone. V usage is TRBV5-6 and J usage is TRBJ2-7; no definite D call. The CDR3 contains 13 residues. The V gene's germline CDR1 is SGHDT and CDR2 YYEEEE. V lost 1 base and J 2 bases, leaving 7 bases between the germline ends. CDR3 DNA: TGTGCCAGCAGCTTGTTTGGTGCCTACGAGCAGTACTTC. Protein product: CASSLFGAYEQYF.

The chain joins TRBV30 to TRBJ2-5, with TRBD2 as a possible D gene (6 bases). The CDR3 is 13 residues long. The germline CDR1 and CDR2 sequences are GTSNPN and SVGIG (reference sequence). V was cut by 4 bases and J by 4 bases, with 13 bases left in between. The DNA for the CDR3 is TGTGCCTGGAACTGGGGAGGCGTAGAGACCCAGTACTTC. Protein: CAWNWGGVETQYF.

The chain uses TRBV4-1 and TRBJ2-2; no reliable D call. V was shortened by 1 base and J by 9 bases, with 9 bases between the two germline ends. Germline V CDR1 and CDR2: MGHRA, YSYEKL. This CDR3 comprises 13 residues. CDR3 sequence reads: CASSQGTGRELFF. In nucleotides, the CDR3 is TGCGCCAGCAGCCAAGGGACGGGCCGGGAGCTGTTTTTT.

The chain links TRBV5-6 to TRBJ2-7; no definite D call. The CDR3 loop spans 14 amino acids. The V end lost 2 bases, the J end lost 2 bases, and 11 bases lay between the germline ends. CDR1 and CDR2 (germline): SGHDT, YYEEEE. This CDR3 reads CASSFVRVPYEQYF. The CDR3, as DNA: TGTGCCAGCAGCTTCGTCCGGGTACCCTACGAGCAGTACTTC.

The CDR3 loop is CATAQQTSGANVLTF. For the CDR3, the DNA is TGTGCCACCGCACAACAGACCTCTGGGGCCAACGTCCTGACTTTC. The chain employs TRBV15 and TRBJ2-6; D call uncertain. Per germline, CDR1 LNHNV and CDR2 YYDKDF (reference sequence). The CDR3 is 15 residues long. V shed 8 bases and J shed 0 bases, with 11 bases lying between them. The variable domain in full, with the rest retrieved from reference TRBV15 and TRBJ2-6, is DAMVIQNPRYQVTQFGKPVTLSCSQTLNHNVMYWYQQKSSQAPKLLFHYYDKDFNNEADTPDNFQSRRPNTSFCFLDIRSPGLGDTAMYLCATAQQTSGANVLTFGAGSRLTVL.